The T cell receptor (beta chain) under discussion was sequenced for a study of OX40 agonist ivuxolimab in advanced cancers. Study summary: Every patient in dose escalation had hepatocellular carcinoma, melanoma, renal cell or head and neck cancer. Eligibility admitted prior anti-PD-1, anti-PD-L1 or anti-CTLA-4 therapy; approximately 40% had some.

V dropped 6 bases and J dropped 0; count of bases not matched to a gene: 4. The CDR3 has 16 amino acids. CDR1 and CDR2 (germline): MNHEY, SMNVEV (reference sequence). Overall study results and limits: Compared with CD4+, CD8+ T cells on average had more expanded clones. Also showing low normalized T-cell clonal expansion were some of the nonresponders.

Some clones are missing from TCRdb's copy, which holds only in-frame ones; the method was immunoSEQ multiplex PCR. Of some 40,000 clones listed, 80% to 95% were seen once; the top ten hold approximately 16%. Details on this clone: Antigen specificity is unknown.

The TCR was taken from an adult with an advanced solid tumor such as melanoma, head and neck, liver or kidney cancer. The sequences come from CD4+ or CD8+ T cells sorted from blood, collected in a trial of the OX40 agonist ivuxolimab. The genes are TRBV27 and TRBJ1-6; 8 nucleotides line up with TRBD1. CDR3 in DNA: TGTGCCAGCAGCAGACAGGGGTTCTCCTATAATTCACCCCTCCACTTT. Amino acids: CASSRQGFSYNSPLHF.